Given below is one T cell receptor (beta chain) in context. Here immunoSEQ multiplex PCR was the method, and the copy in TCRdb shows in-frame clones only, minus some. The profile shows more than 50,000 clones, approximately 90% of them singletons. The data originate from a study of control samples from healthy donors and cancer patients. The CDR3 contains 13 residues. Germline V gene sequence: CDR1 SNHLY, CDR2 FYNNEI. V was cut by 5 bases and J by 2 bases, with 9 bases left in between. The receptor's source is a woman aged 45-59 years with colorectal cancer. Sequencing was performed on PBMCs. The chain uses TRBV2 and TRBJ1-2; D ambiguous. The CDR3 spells CASSLNGNYGYTF. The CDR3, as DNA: TGTGCCAGCAGTCTGAACGGAAACTATGGCTACACCTTC.